This T cell receptor (beta chain) was obtained from a study of T cell changes during pregnancy in multiple sclerosis. CDR1 is KGHSH and CDR2 is LQKENI in the germline V gene. The CDR3 is made up of 17 amino acids. The V and J ends lost 4 bases and 4 bases respectively, with 22 bases between them. Assay used: immunoSEQ multiplex PCR; TCRdb lists only in-frame clones, some missing. The sample lists about 50,000 clones; over 90% were seen once. The gene calls are TRBV18 and TRBJ1-2, with D perhaps TRBD1 (5 bases). Sequencing used CD4+ T cells from peripheral blood mononuclear cells, obtained in the second trimester of pregnancy. The receptor was isolated from a female donor with multiple sclerosis, enrolled in a pregnancy study. CDR3 region: CASSQLHSQGSVYGYTF. The CDR3 DNA is TGTGCCAGCTCACAATTACATAGCCAGGGCTCCGTCTATGGCTACACCTTC.